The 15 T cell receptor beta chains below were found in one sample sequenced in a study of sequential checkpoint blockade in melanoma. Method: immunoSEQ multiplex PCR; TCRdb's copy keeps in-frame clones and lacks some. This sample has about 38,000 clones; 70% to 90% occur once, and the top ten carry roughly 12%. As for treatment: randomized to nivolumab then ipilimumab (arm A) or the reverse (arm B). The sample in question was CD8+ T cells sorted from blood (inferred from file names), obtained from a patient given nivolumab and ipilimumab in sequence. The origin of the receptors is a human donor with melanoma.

DNA of the CDR3: TGTGCCAGCAGTTTCCGAGGGCAGAGTGAAGCTTTCTTT. Protein product: CASSFRGQSEAFF. This sequence joins TRBV28 and TRBJ1-1; D not certain. CDR3 length: 13 amino acids. Trimming shortened V by 3 bases and J by 7 bases, and 12 bases separated the two germline ends. Per the germline V gene, CDR1 is MDHEN and CDR2 is SYDVKM.

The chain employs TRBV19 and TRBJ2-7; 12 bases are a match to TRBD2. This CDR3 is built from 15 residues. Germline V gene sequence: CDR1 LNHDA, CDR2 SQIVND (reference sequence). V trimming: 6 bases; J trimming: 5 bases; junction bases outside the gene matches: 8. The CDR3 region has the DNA TGTGCCAGTAGCCTAGGGACTAGCGGGCAGAACGAGCAGTACTTC. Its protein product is CASSLGTSGQNEQYF.

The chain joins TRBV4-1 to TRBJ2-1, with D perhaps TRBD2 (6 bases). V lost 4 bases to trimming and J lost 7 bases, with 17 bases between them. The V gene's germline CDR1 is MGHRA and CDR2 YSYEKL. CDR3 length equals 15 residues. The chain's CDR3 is CASSLGEAPGNEQFF. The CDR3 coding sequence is TGCGCCAGCAGCCTCGGGGAGGCTCCTGGAAATGAGCAGTTCTTC.

CDR3 sequence (DNA): TGTGCCAGCAGCTTAGTCTTGGGCAGCGCGGGTGAGCAGTTCTTC. It is translated as CASSLVLGSAGEQFF. The rearrangement links TRBV5-5 to TRBJ2-1; a possible D gene is TRBD2 (5 bases). This CDR3 is 15 amino acids long. Trimming stripped 2 bases from V and 9 bases from J, with 18 bases between. CDR1 is SGHKS and CDR2 is YYEKEE in the germline V gene (reference sequence).

CDR3 amino acids: CASSLEGQIEQYF. The CDR3 nucleotides are TGTGCCAGCAGTTTGGAGGGACAGATCGAGCAGTACTTC. This chain links TRBV28 with TRBJ2-7, with D possibly being TRBD1 (7 bases). This CDR3 has 13 amino acids. V gave up 3 bases and J gave up 6 bases, with 12 bases separating them. Germline V gene lookup returns CDR1 MDHEN and CDR2 SYDVKM. The full variable domain, with the rest looked up from reference TRBV28 and TRBJ2-7, is DVKVTQSSRYLVKRTGEKVFLECVQDMDHENMFWYRQDPGLGLRLIYFSYDVKMKEKGDIPEGYSVSREKKERFSLILESASTNQTSMYLCASSLEGQIEQYFGPGTRLTVT.

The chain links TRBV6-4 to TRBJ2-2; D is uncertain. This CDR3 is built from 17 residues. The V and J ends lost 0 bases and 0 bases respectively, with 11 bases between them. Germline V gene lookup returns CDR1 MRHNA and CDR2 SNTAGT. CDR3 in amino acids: CASSDSAAGTNTGELFF. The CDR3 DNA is TGTGCCAGCAGTGACTCGGCCGCAGGCACGAACACCGGGGAGCTGTTTTTT.

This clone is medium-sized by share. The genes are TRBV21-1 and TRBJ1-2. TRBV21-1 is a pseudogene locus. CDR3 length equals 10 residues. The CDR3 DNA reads TGCGCGCTCGCACCGAGGGGCTACACCTTC. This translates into CALAPRGYTF.

For the CDR3, the DNA is TGCGCCAGCAGCTTGGCGCCCTTTGCGGAGACCTCCTACAATGAGCAGTTCTTC. It specifies CASSLAPFAETSYNEQFF. The chain links TRBV5-1 to TRBJ2-1; no reliable D call. CDR1 is SGHRS, CDR2 YFSETQ, per germline. V was cut by 0 bases and J by 0 bases, with 16 bases left in between. This CDR3 is built from 18 residues.

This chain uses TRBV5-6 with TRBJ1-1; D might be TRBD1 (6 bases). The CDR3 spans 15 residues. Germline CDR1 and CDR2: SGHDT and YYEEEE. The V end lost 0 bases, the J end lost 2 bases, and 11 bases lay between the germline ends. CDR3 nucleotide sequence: TGTGCCAGCAGCTTGGCCGGGGGGCTTAACACTGAAGCTTTCTTT. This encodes CASSLAGGLNTEAFF.

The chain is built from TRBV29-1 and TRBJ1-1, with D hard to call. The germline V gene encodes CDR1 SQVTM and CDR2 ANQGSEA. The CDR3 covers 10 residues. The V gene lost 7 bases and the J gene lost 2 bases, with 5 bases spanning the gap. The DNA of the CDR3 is TGCAGCGGTACAAACACTGAAGCTTTCTTT. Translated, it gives CSGTNTEAFF.

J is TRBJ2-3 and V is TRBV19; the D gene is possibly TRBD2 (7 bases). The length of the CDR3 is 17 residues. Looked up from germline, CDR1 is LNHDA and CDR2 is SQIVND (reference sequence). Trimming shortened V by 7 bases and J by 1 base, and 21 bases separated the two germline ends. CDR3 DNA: TGTGCCAGTACCCCATGGGGGCGGGAGCACCGCACAGATACGCAGTATTTT. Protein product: CASTPWGREHRTDTQYF.

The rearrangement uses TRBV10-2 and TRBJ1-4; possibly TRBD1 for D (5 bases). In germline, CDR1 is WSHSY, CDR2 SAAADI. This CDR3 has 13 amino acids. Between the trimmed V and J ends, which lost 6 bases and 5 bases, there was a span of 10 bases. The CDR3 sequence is CASRTVQNEKLFF. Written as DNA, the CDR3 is TGCGCCAGCAGGACAGTTCAGAATGAAAAACTGTTTTTT.

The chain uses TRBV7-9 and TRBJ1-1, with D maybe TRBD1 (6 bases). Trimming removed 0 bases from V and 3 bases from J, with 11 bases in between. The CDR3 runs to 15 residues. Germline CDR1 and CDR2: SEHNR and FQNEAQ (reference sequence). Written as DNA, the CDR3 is TGTGCCAGCAGCTTAGCACAGGGTGGTGACACTGAAGCTTTCTTT. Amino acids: CASSLAQGGDTEAFF.

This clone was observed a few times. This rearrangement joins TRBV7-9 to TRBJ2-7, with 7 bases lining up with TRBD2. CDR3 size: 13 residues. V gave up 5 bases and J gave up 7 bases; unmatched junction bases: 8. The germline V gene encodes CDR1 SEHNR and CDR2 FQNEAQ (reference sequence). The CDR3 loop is CASSPTGLQEQYV. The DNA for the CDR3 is TGTGCCAGCAGCCCCACGGGACTACAAGAGCAGTACGTC.

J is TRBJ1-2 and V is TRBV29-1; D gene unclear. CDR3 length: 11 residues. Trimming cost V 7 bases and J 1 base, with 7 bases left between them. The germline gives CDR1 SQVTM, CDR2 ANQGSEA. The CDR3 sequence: CSARINYGYTF. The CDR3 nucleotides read TGCAGCGCTAGGATTAACTATGGCTACACCTTC.